The rows below give T cell receptor beta chains drawn from one sample of a study of blood T cell repertoires in COVID-19. Assay used: immunoSEQ multiplex PCR; TCRdb lists only in-frame clones, some missing. The sample has under 150,000 clones, 90% seen once; the top ten hold approximately 4.5%. Input material: peripheral blood. The receptors shown here come from a woman between 45 and 65 years old with acute or convalescent COVID-19. CDR3s leave out the opening cysteine and the closing phenylalanine or tryptophan. The D gene is left open where the match is weak.

d_call v_call cdr3_aa
TRBD1 TRBV7-8 ASIPGTGSSPLH
- TRBV6-5 ASSYSINADYGYT
- TRBV30 AWSVLVAQETQY
- TRBV12-3/TRBV12-4 ASSLRQFEAF
- TRBV6-5 ASSIQGASNQPQH
- TRBV5-8 ASSLAGRVQYEQY
- TRBV10-3 AISESTGKNQPQH
- TRBV28 ASSPPGLRIGETQY
- TRBV30 AWSHPGQGIFNYGYT
- TRBV7-3 ASSHRGGDGYT
TRBD2 TRBV9 ASTPISGGNLEQF
TRBD1 TRBV19 ASSSGTGPHEQY
TRBD2 TRBV7-7 ASSKLPSREVQETQY
- TRBV4-1 ASSQSEQREYGYT
TRBD1 TRBV19 ASSPWTGEGPEAF
- TRBV7-8 ASRKDRSNQPQH
- TRBV11-1 ASSFPGLETQY
TRBD1 TRBV2 ASSGDSRFEKLF
- TRBV10-3 AIQVQDTQY
TRBD2 TRBV7-9 ASSLAGVNPADTQY
TRBD1 TRBV18 ASSPRQGSSYEQY
- TRBV5-4 ASSTRQAFSGNTIY
- TRBV27 ASSLTGNQPQH
- TRBV2 ASRGAGRATEAF
- TRBV6-5 ASSLYGYTEAF
- TRBV12-3/TRBV12-4 ASSSGGHVYT
TRBD2 TRBV2 ASSDIAGGLDGETQY
- TRBV19 ASSIDRGPGTEAF
- TRBV28 ASSRSHSYGYT
- TRBV7-2 ASSLELDSVAF
- TRBV28 ASSTFRAGADTEAF
TRBD2 TRBV4-1 ASSQDPSGIYEQY
- TRBV2 ASLRGQETQY
- TRBV12-3/TRBV12-4 ASSLLNTEAF
- TRBV3-1/TRBV3-2 ASSTRTSEQF
- TRBV19 ASRKGVEAF
TRBD2 TRBV7-2 ASSLGTSGRLETQY
TRBD1 TRBV5-8 ASSVMATGGNQPQH
TRBD1 TRBV29-1 SVEIPGTGRYGYT
TRBD1 TRBV6-4 ASSDSPGQAYGYT
- TRBV7-3 ASSGGPKETQY
- TRBV28 ATRHGGGYTEAF
- TRBV30 AWSVRWRDGELF
TRBD2 TRBV5-4 ASSLGLPPETQY
- TRBV7-8 ASSLSGNEQF
- TRBV6-5 ASSYFLSDYNEQF
- TRBV19 ASSMGGSTDTQY
TRBD1 TRBV5-1 ASSPQGAGETQY
- TRBV24-1 ATSDPNRAQETQY
- TRBV19 ASSIGIEKLF
- TRBV18 ASSPPIGNTIY
- TRBV7-2 ASSRGEVGTQY
TRBD1 TRBV30 AWRRFDRDTGELF
TRBD2 TRBV6-2/TRBV6-3 ASSSTSGRVGEQY
- TRBV28 ASSLVGGKAF
- TRBV9 ASSAGPNNEQF
TRBD1 TRBV28 ASSGDRFQPQH
- TRBV2 ASRERGTSNQPQH
TRBD2 TRBV7-2 ASSLELAGFTDTQY